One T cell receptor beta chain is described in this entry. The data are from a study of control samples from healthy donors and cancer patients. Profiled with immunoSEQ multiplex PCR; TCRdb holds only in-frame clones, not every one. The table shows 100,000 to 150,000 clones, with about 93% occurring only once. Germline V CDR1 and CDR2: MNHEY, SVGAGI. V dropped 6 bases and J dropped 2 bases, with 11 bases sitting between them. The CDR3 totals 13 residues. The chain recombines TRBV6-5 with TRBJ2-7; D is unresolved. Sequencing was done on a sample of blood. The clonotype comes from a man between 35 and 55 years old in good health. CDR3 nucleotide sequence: TGTGCCAGCAGCTCAAAGGGTCCCTACGAGCAGTACTTC. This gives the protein CASSSKGPYEQYF.